This entry concerns a single T cell receptor (beta chain). This record comes from a study of T cell responses to AZD1222 COVID-19 vaccine. Measured with immunoSEQ multiplex PCR; TCRdb has only the in-frame clones, and not every one. The table records approximately 300,000 clones, 94% of them present only once. The input for sequencing was peripheral blood, taken 28 days after the second AZD1222 dose. The TCR sequence derives from an adult who received the AZD1222 COVID-19 vaccine.

CDR3 nucleotides: TGCGCCAGCAGCGTGGGACAGACGAACACTGAAGCTTTCTTT. It encodes CASSVGQTNTEAFF. V usage is TRBV5-1 and J usage is TRBJ1-1, with TRBD1 matching 7 bases. Per the germline V gene, CDR1 is SGHRS and CDR2 is YFSETQ. This CDR3 has 14 residues. With 4 bases clipped from V and 1 base from J, the junction kept 4 bases outside the gene matches.